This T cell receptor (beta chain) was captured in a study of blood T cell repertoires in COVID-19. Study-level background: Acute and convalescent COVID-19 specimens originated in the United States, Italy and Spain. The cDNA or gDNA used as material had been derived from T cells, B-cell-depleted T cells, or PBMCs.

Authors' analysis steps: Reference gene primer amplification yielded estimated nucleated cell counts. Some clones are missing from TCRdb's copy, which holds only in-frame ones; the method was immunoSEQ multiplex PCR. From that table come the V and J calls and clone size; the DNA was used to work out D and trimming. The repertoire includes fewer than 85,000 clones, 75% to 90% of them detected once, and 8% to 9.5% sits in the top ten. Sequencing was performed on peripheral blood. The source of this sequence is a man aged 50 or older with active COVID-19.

The CDR3 sequence: CAIRESLGSPSHIQYF. In nucleotides, the CDR3 is TGTGCCATCAGGGAATCCCTAGGAAGCCCGAGTCACATTCAGTACTTC. The chain uses TRBV10-3 and TRBJ2-4; D unclear. The CDR3 loop spans 16 amino acids. Deletions cut 6 bases from V and 8 bases from J, with 23 bases between. Per germline, CDR1 ENHRY and CDR2 SYGVKD.